This TCR beta chain is from a study of Graves' ophthalmopathy and Graves' hyperthyroidism. This clonotype was seen repeatedly, ten times or more. The V gene end was trimmed by 10 bases and the J gene end by 5 bases; junction bases not matched to a gene: 10. The CDR3 is 13 amino acids. The germline V gene has CDR1 MNHNS and CDR2 SASEGT. From RNA, the CDR3 regions of TCR beta chains were amplified and sequenced. HTBI primers primed a first-round RT-PCR, and a second-round multiplex PCR followed. MiXCR, applied by TCRdb to the multiplex PCR reads, yields one record per CDR3 protein. The sample records approximately 540,000 distinct CDR3 sequences, less than 45% being singletons.

The clonotype originates from an adult man with Graves' hyperthyroidism. Material for sequencing was peripheral blood or thyroid tissue (not recorded which). J is TRBJ2-5 and V is TRBV6-1, with 7 bases aligning to TRBD1. CDR3 DNA sequence: TGTGCCACCTCACAGGGGCCGTCGGAGACCCAGTACTTC. Translation: CATSQGPSETQYF.